This entry concerns a single T cell receptor (beta chain). Its antigen remains unidentified. The record has no base qualities; no much larger clone is one base away. The donors belonged to the validation cohort of over a hundred subjects, which was separate from the roughly 680-subject first cohort. The sample comes from a study of cytomegalovirus exposure and HLA in healthy donors (dated by TCRdb to 2016 to 2017). Concerning the study at large: A later analysis indicated that the 90 to 150 validation repertoires were generated on the platform also employed for the approximately 700 repertoires of the first cohort. In addition to the first cohort of 666 subjects, a separate validation cohort of around 110 different subjects was used. To predict cytomegalovirus infection status, the study combined high-throughput TCR immunosequencing, statistical association of individual TCRs with disease status, and machine learning. The aim of the study was to test whether cataloging public T cell receptors could identify signatures of past pathogen exposure. Study-level results and caveats: The authors suggested that the approach could potentially be generalized to other disease states and immunological phenotypes. Cytomegalovirus status was reported to be diagnosed by the classifier with high specificity and sensitivity in both the original and validation cohorts. A later analysis found that TCRs clustered in the first cohort also tended to co-occur in the 95 to 150 validation repertoires, with about 94% of cluster scores above 0. In vitro tests confirmed that a few of the cytomegalovirus-associated TCR beta chains recognize cytomegalovirus antigens. Most TCR sequences were seen in very few donors, while some public TCRs were found in many individuals. The validation cohort had no HLA typing available for a later analysis, so co-occurrence within that cohort was assessed over all 130 or so repertoires. A total of about 180 TCR beta chains were listed by the study as associated with cytomegalovirus.

To prepare the library, the immunoSEQ multiplex PCR assay was applied. The original methods were these. A statistical classification framework was developed to diagnose cytomegalovirus status using the catalog of TCR beta chain sequences. TCRdb holds this immuneACCESS table with in-frame rearrangements only. Some clones are missing; in checked studies, unresolved V genes explain under half, and the rest has no known cause. D and trimming come from the DNA, and the V and J calls and clone size come from that table. The sample data list about 140,000 clones, and 91% of these were observed just once. The top ten constitute approximately 0.7% of the sample. Material for sequencing was PBMCs. This sequence was found in a man younger than 35 in good health and CMV-seronegative.

The CDR3 protein: CASSTRGDNQPQHF. The DNA sequence follows: TGTGCCAGCAGCACCAGGGGGGATAATCAGCCCCAGCATTTT. The rearrangement combines TRBV21-1 with TRBJ1-5; the DNA was not compared with TRBD1, the D call given in the table. TRBV21-1 is termed a pseudogene. The CDR3, from cysteine to phenylalanine, totals 14 residues. CDR3 DNA is the only sequence kept; it has 42 bases, read in frame from the first base.